This T cell receptor (beta chain) was obtained from a study of T cell changes during pregnancy in multiple sclerosis. Using immunoSEQ multiplex PCR, the repertoire was profiled, and TCRdb retains in-frame clones only, with some absent. The data show about 70,000 clones, 80% to 95% seen once. The CDR3 length is 14 residues. CDR1 and CDR2 (germline): WNHNN, SYGVQD (reference sequence). Trimming shortened V by 4 bases and J by 4 bases, and 13 bases separated the two germline ends. A few counts support this clone. This sample comprised CD4+ T cells from peripheral blood mononuclear cells, obtained after pregnancy. This TCR derives from a female donor with multiple sclerosis, enrolled in a pregnancy study. The V and J genes are TRBV10-1 and TRBJ1-1; D is unclear. CDR3 coding DNA: TGCGCCAGCAGTGGGCCTTTTACCTCCACTGAAGCTTTCTTT. It specifies CASSGPFTSTEAFF.